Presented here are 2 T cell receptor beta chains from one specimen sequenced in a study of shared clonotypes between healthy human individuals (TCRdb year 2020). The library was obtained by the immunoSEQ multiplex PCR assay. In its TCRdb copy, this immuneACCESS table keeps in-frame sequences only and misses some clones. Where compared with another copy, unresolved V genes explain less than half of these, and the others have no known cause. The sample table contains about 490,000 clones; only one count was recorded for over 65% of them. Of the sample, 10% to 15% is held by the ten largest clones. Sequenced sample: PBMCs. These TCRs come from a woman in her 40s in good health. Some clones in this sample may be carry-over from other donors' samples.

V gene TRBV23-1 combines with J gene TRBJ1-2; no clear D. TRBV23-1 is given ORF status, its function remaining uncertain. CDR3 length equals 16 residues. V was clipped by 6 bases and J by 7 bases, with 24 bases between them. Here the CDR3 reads CASRTPDPAFDLGYTF. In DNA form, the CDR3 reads TGCGCCAGCAGAACACCGGACCCCGCATTCGACCTTGGCTACACCTTC.

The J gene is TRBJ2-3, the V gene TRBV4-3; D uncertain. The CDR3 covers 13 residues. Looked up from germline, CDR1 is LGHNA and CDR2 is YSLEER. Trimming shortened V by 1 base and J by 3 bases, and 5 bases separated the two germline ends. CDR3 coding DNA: TGCGCCAGCAGCCAAGGTACGACAGATACGCAGTATTTT. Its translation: CASSQGTTDTQYF.